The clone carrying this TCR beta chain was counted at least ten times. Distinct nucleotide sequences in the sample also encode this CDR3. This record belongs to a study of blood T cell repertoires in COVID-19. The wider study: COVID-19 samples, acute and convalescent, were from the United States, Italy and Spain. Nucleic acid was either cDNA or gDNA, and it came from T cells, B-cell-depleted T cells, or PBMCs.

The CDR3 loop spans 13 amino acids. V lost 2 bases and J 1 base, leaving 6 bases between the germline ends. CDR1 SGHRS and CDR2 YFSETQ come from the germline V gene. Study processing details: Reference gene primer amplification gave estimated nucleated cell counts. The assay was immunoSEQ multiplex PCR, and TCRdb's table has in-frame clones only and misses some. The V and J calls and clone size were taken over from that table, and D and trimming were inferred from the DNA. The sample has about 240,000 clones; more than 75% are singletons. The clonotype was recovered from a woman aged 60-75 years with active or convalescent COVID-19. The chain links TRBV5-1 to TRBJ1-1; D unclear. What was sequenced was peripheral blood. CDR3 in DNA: TGCGCCAGCAGCTTCGACACGAACACTGAAGCTTTCTTT. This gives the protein CASSFDTNTEAFF.